Shown below are 23 T cell receptor beta chains from a single sample sequenced in a study of molecular identifiers for immune sequencing clone quantification. TCRdb re-derived calls from the PCR reads in MiXCR, one entry per CDR3 protein. The sample holds around 480,000 distinct CDR3 sequences; about a quarter are singletons and the top ten take 0.76%. The sample consisted of naive CD8+ T cells from blood, with Jurkat cell RNA spiked in. Subset indicated: FACS-sorted CD8+CD4-CCR7+CD45RA+ naive T cells. These receptor sequences come from a human donor in good health. Some libraries in this study had Jurkat cell RNA spiked in.

V is TRBV3-2 and J is TRBJ2-5; the table's D call, TRBD1, was not checked against the DNA. TRBV3-2 has pseudogene status. CDR3 size: 15 residues. DNA for the CDR3: TGTGCCAGCAGCCAAGCAGGGTGTCGGCAAGAGACCCAGTACTTC. Translation gives CASSQAGCRQETQYF.

The chain is built from TRBV7-6 and TRBJ1-5; tentative D call: TRBD1 (5 bases). The CDR3 has 18 amino acids. V was pared by 5 bases and J by 10 bases, with 30 bases between. The V gene's germline CDR1 is SGHVS and CDR2 FNYEAQ. In DNA, the CDR3 is TGTGCCAGCAGCCCCTCGTCCCCCGACAGCTATCTAATCAGCCCCCAGCATTTT. It codes for CASSPSSPDSYLISPQHF.

The genes are TRBV28 and TRBJ2-2, with TRBD1 matching 8 bases. The trim removed 8 bases at V and 7 bases at J, leaving 12 bases unmatched. The CDR3 extends over 15 amino acids. CDR1 MDHEN and CDR2 SYDVKM come from the germline V gene. The CDR3 spells CASGAPRQGIGELFF. DNA of the CDR3: TGTGCCAGCGGTGCCCCGAGACAGGGGATCGGGGAGCTGTTTTTT.

The V call is TRBV5-4, the J call TRBJ1-1; TRBD1 matches 7 bases. With 3 bases clipped from V and 3 bases from J, the junction kept 14 bases outside the gene matches. CDR3 size: 17 residues. The germline V gene has CDR1 SGHNT and CDR2 YYREEE (reference sequence). The chain's CDR3 is CASSSGGLYPEDTEAFF. In DNA form, the CDR3 reads TGTGCCAGCAGCTCAGGGGGATTGTATCCCGAGGACACTGAAGCTTTCTTT.

To note about this clonotype: This may be a read error: a much more frequent sequence differs by one nucleotide. The rearrangement uses TRBV20-1 and TRBJ2-7; 8 positions agree with TRBD2. CDR1 is DFQATT, CDR2 SNEGSKA, per germline (reference sequence). The CDR3 contains 15 residues. Trimming removed 7 bases from V and 1 base from J; junction bases left unmatched: 12. The CDR3: CSVPLSGGFSYEQYF. The DNA of the CDR3 is TGCAGTGTACCATTAAGCGGGGGCTTTTCCTACGAGCAGTACTTC.

This clonotype was picked up a small number of times. The chain has TRBV27 and TRBJ1-1; D is undetermined. Germline V lookup: CDR1 MNHEY, CDR2 SMNVEV (reference sequence). V dropped 3 bases and J dropped 0 bases, with 8 bases sitting between them. CDR3 length equals 14 residues. In DNA form, the CDR3 reads TGTGCCAGCAGTTTTGGCAGATTGAACACTGAAGCTTTCTTT. As protein: CASSFGRLNTEAFF.

This clonotype was seen at least ten times. The rearrangement joins TRBV4-3 to TRBJ2-5; tentatively, D is TRBD2 (5 bases). V lost 1 base to trimming and J lost 5 bases, with 11 bases between them. Per the germline V gene, CDR1 is LGHNA and CDR2 is YSLEER. The CDR3 runs to 14 residues. CDR3 residues: CASSQALGEETQYF. The CDR3 coding sequence is TGCGCCAGCAGCCAAGCCCTGGGAGAGGAGACCCAGTACTTC.

This clonotype was recorded a few times. This rearrangement joins TRBV29-1 to TRBJ2-3, with no clear D. V lost 6 bases and J lost 6, with 7 bases in between. CDR3 size: 10 residues. Germline lookup yields CDR1 SQVTM and CDR2 ANQGSEA. The CDR3 here is CSVHGDTQYF. DNA of the CDR3: TGCAGCGTCCATGGGGATACGCAGTATTTT.

The sample holds a few counts of this clonotype. The gene calls are TRBV30 and TRBJ2-7; either TRBD1 or TRBD2 may fit D (6 bases each). The CDR3 loop spans 13 amino acids. Trimming took off 0 bases at V and 6 bases at J, with 12 bases between the two ends. CDR1 is GTSNPN, CDR2 SVGIG, per germline (reference sequence). The CDR3 reads CAWSVLGGGEQYF. The CDR3 DNA reads as TGTGCCTGGAGTGTACTCGGAGGGGGCGAGCAGTACTTC.

This clonotype was picked up many times. The chain recombines TRBV6-1 with TRBJ2-3; no clear D gene. Deletions cut 3 bases from V and 6 bases from J, with 4 bases between. Germline V gene data show CDR1 as MNHNS and CDR2 as SASEGT. The CDR3 sequence is 11 residues long. CDR3 amino acids: CASSEDDTQYF. DNA for the CDR3: TGTGCCAGCAGTGAGGATGATACGCAGTATTTT.

The CDR3 bases are TGCGCCAGCAGCCAAGGCAGCGTTAGCGCCTACGAGCAGTACTTC. Translation: CASSQGSVSAYEQYF. This chain uses TRBV4-3 with TRBJ2-7; maybe TRBD2 (5 bases). This CDR3 spans 15 amino acids. The V and J ends lost 1 base and 2 bases respectively, with 12 bases between them. Germline CDR1 reads LGHNA; CDR2 reads YSLEER.

Many counts were recorded for this clonotype. J is TRBJ2-7 and V is TRBV27; D assignment may be TRBD1 or TRBD2 (5 bases each). Between the trimmed V and J ends, which lost 5 bases and 0 bases, there was a span of 20 bases. The CDR3 has 17 residues. Germline V CDR1 and CDR2: MNHEY, SMNVEV (reference sequence). DNA for the CDR3: TGTGCCAGCAGTAACTTGCCCGGGACGTATAGCTCCTACGAGCAGTACTTC. It is translated as CASSNLPGTYSSYEQYF.

The J gene is TRBJ1-4, the V gene TRBV28, with D unresolved. Germline V gives CDR1 MDHEN, CDR2 SYDVKM. Trimming pared 5 bases from V and 7 bases from J, leaving 20 bases between. This CDR3 region has 16 residues. This CDR3 is CASSPDGVQTGEKLFF. In DNA form, the CDR3 reads TGTGCCAGCAGTCCCGACGGCGTACAGACTGGTGAAAAACTGTTTTTT.

This clonotype was seen more than once but under ten times. The V and J genes are TRBV9 and TRBJ1-1, with TRBD1 identical over 10 bases. This CDR3 is built from 20 residues. Germline CDR1 and CDR2: SGDLS and YYNGEE. The junction had 19 bases not matched to a gene; V was cut back by 4 bases and J by 1 base. The CDR3 DNA reads TGTGCCAGCAGCCTACTCCAAAAAGCAGTCTGGGACAGGGGGAACACTGAAGCTTTCTTT. This gives the protein CASSLLQKAVWDRGNTEAFF.

V usage is TRBV7-9 and J usage is TRBJ2-7; D ambiguous. This CDR3 has 13 residues. Germline V gene sequence: CDR1 SEHNR, CDR2 FQNEAQ (reference sequence). V was cut by 8 bases and J by 2 bases, with 13 bases left in between. The CDR3 DNA reads as TGTGCCAGCTCCCGCCCAGAAACCTACGAGCAGTACTTC. Its translation is CASSRPETYEQYF.

V gene TRBV20-1 combines with J gene TRBJ2-1; 12 bases fit TRBD2. CDR1 DFQATT and CDR2 SNEGSKA come from the germline V gene (reference sequence). V dropped 3 bases and J dropped 7; count of bases not matched to a gene: 10. The CDR3 covers 16 residues. This CDR3 is CSASSSASGRANEQFF. The CDR3 DNA is TGCAGTGCTAGTAGTTCGGCTAGCGGGAGGGCTAATGAGCAGTTCTTC.

This clonotype was seen repeatedly, ten times or more. The rearrangement links TRBV18 to TRBJ2-3; 11 bases map to TRBD2. V lost 0 bases, J lost 6 bases, and 8 bases stayed unmatched. CDR3 size: 17 residues. The germline gives CDR1 KGHSH, CDR2 LQKENI. CDR3 coding DNA: TGTGCCAGCTCACCACCGGTAGCGGGGGGGCCCGAGGATACGCAGTATTTT. Amino acid sequence: CASSPPVAGGPEDTQYF.

This clonotype has ten or more counts. The rearrangement links TRBV7-2 to TRBJ2-7; D not certain. Germline loops: CDR1 SGHTA, CDR2 FQGNSA. The CDR3 spans 14 residues. With 2 bases removed from V and 2 bases from J, the gap between germline ends came to 10 bases. The CDR3 nucleotides are TGTGCCAGCAGCTTAATCACGGATGCCTACGAGCAGTACTTC. Its translation is CASSLITDAYEQYF.

This clonotype came up many times. In nucleotides, the CDR3 is TGTGCCAGCAGCTTAGCCCCCCGGGGGGCGAGCACTGAAGCTTTCTTT. Translated: CASSLAPRGASTEAFF. The chain combines TRBV7-9 with TRBJ1-1; the D gene is possibly TRBD1 (6 bases). The germline CDR1 and CDR2 sequences are SEHNR and FQNEAQ (reference sequence). This CDR3 spans 16 amino acids. Trimming cost V 0 bases and J 4 bases, with 15 bases left between them.

The chain combines TRBV7-7 with TRBJ2-2, with D uncertain. The CDR3 runs 13 residues. Germline V lookup: CDR1 SSHAT, CDR2 FNYEAQ (reference sequence). Trimming cost V 4 bases and J 5 bases, with 8 bases left between them. For the CDR3, the DNA is TGTGCCAGCAGCTCCATCCAGACCGGGGAGCTGTTTTTT. Protein: CASSSIQTGELFF.

V gene TRBV27 combines with J gene TRBJ1-5; TRBD1 is a possible D gene (5 bases). The CDR3 length is 16 residues. Germline assignment: CDR1 MNHEY and CDR2 SMNVEV (reference sequence). V dropped 5 bases and J dropped 0 bases, with 14 bases sitting between them. CDR3 sequence reads: CASSPLRQHSNQPQHF. CDR3 nucleotide sequence: TGTGCCAGCAGTCCCCTTCGACAGCATAGCAATCAGCCCCAGCATTTT.

The chain uses TRBV4-3 and TRBJ2-7, with 7 bases that match TRBD1. CDR1 and CDR2 (germline): LGHNA, YSLEER. The J segment lost 1 base and the V segment lost 4 bases, leaving 7 bases of the junction unmatched. The CDR3 extends over 15 amino acids. CDR3 nucleotides: TGCGCCAGCAGCCCGGACCGACAGGGTTCCTACGAGCAGTACTTC. The encoded protein is CASSPDRQGSYEQYF.

Points on this clonotype: One base away lies a much larger clone, so this may be a sequencing read error. This chain links TRBV5-6 with TRBJ1-5; possibly TRBD1 for D (6 bases). CDR3 length: 17 amino acids. Germline CDR1 SGHDT, CDR2 YYEEEE. CDR3 region: CASSQSTIGGWNQPQRF. DNA for the CDR3: TGTGCCAGCAGCCAGAGCACGATTGGGGGCTGGAATCAGCCCCAGCGTTTT.